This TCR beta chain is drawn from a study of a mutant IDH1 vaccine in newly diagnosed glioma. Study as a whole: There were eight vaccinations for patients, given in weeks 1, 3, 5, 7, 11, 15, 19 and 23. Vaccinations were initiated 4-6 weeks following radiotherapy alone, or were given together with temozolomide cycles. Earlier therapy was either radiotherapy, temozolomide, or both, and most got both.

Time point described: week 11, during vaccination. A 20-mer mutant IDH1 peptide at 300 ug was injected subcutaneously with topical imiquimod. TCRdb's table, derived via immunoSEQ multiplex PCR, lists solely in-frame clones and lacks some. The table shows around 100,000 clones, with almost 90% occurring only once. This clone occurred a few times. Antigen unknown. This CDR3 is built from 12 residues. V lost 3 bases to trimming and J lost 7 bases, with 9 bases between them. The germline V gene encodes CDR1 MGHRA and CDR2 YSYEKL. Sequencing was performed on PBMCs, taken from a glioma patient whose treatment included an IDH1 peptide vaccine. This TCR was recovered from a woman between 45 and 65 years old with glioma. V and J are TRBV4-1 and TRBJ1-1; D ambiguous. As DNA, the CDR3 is TGCGCCAGCAGCCAGGGTGGGGTTGAAGCTTTCTTT. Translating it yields CASSQGGVEAFF.